The rows below give T cell receptor beta chains drawn from one sample of a study of blood T cell repertoires in COVID-19. The assay was immunoSEQ multiplex PCR, and TCRdb's table has in-frame clones only and misses some. The table shows 200,000 to 300,000 clones, with less than 90% occurring only once. Material for sequencing was peripheral blood. These receptor sequences come from a man aged 25 to 40 with active or convalescent COVID-19. CDR3s include the opening cysteine and the closing phenylalanine or tryptophan. The order of the fields is CDR3 protein, CDR3 DNA, J gene, V gene, D gene, clone size. The D gene is left open where the match is weak. Clone size, where shown, is once, few, many, or a class for clones that have expanded.

cdr3_aa: CASSPRRRTRGGAGTLKNIQYF; cdr3_nt: TGTGCCAGCTCACCACGGCGACGGACCCGGGGGGGAGCGGGGACGCTGAAAAACATTCAGTACTTC; j_call: TRBJ2-4; v_call: TRBV18; d_call: TRBD2; clone_size: NA
cdr3_aa: CASSLQRGTMNTEAFF; cdr3_nt: TGTGCCAGCAGCTTACAACGAGGCACAATGAACACTGAAGCTTTCTTT; j_call: TRBJ1-1; v_call: TRBV7-8; d_call: NA; clone_size: NA
cdr3_aa: CASSIPGTSKADNEQFF; cdr3_nt: TGTGCCAGCTCAATCCCCGGGACTAGCAAGGCCGACAATGAGCAGTTCTTC; j_call: TRBJ2-1; v_call: TRBV18; d_call: TRBD2; clone_size: NA
cdr3_aa: CASSHSTGVETQYF; cdr3_nt: TGTGCCAGCAGCCACTCGACGGGAGTTGAGACCCAGTACTTC; j_call: TRBJ2-5; v_call: TRBV7-9; d_call: NA; clone_size: NA
cdr3_aa: CASSLRYDSNSPDTQYF; cdr3_nt: TGTGCCAGCAGCTTGCGTTACGATTCAAACAGCCCAGATACGCAGTATTTT; j_call: TRBJ2-3; v_call: TRBV5-8; d_call: NA; clone_size: NA
cdr3_aa: CASSLLQGTGELFF; cdr3_nt: TGCGCCAGCAGCTTGTTGCAGGGGACCGGGGAGCTGTTTTTT; j_call: TRBJ2-2; v_call: TRBV5-1; d_call: NA; clone_size: NA
cdr3_aa: CASSHGQSTDTQYF; cdr3_nt: TGCGCCAGCAGCCATGGACAGAGCACAGATACGCAGTATTTT; j_call: TRBJ2-3; v_call: TRBV4-1; d_call: NA; clone_size: once
cdr3_aa: CASSVVAGGRAEQFF; cdr3_nt: TGTGCCAGTAGTGTTGTAGCGGGGGGGCGGGCTGAGCAGTTCTTC; j_call: TRBJ2-1; v_call: TRBV19; d_call: TRBD2; clone_size: NA
cdr3_aa: CASSYSGGNYGYTF; cdr3_nt: TGTGCCAGCAGTTACTCGGGAGGGAACTATGGCTACACCTTC; j_call: TRBJ1-2; v_call: TRBV6-6; d_call: NA; clone_size: once
cdr3_aa: CATSEAPGQTYEQYF; cdr3_nt: TGTGCCACCAGTGAGGCTCCGGGACAGACCTACGAGCAGTACTTC; j_call: TRBJ2-7; v_call: TRBV24-1; d_call: TRBD1; clone_size: NA
cdr3_aa: CASSSAPRQGYQETQYF; cdr3_nt: TGCGCCAGCAGTTCAGCCCCCCGGCAGGGGTACCAAGAGACCCAGTACTTC; j_call: TRBJ2-5; v_call: TRBV5-1; d_call: NA; clone_size: NA
cdr3_aa: CASSETGPNTEAFF; cdr3_nt: TGTGCCAGCAGCGAGACAGGGCCGAACACTGAAGCTTTCTTT; j_call: TRBJ1-1; v_call: TRBV7-3; d_call: TRBD1; clone_size: NA
cdr3_aa: CASSITGGENTIYF; cdr3_nt: TGTGCCAGCAGCATTACAGGGGGAGAAAACACCATATATTTT; j_call: TRBJ1-3; v_call: TRBV5-6; d_call: TRBD1; clone_size: NA
cdr3_aa: CASSLDTNNEQFF; cdr3_nt: TGCGCCAGCAGCTTAGACACAAACAATGAGCAGTTCTTC; j_call: TRBJ2-1; v_call: TRBV5-1; d_call: NA; clone_size: NA
cdr3_aa: CASSPTGAYEQYF; cdr3_nt: TGTGCCAGCAGCCCGACAGGGGCCTACGAGCAGTACTTC; j_call: TRBJ2-7; v_call: TRBV7-9; d_call: TRBD1; clone_size: NA
cdr3_aa: CATSDPRDRGSYEQYF; cdr3_nt: TGTGCCACCAGCGACCCCCGGGACAGGGGATCCTACGAGCAGTACTTC; j_call: TRBJ2-7; v_call: TRBV15; d_call: TRBD1; clone_size: NA
cdr3_aa: CSVVTGEYGYTF; cdr3_nt: TGCAGCGTAGTGACAGGGGAATATGGCTACACCTTC; j_call: TRBJ1-2; v_call: TRBV29-1; d_call: TRBD1; clone_size: NA
cdr3_aa: CASSRGRLVTNEKLFF; cdr3_nt: TGCGCCAGCAGCCGGGGCAGGTTGGTGACTAATGAAAAACTGTTTTTT; j_call: TRBJ1-4; v_call: TRBV4-3; d_call: NA; clone_size: NA
cdr3_aa: CASRQGRSEQYF; cdr3_nt: TGTGCCAGCAGGCAGGGCAGGAGCGAGCAGTACTTC; j_call: TRBJ2-7; v_call: TRBV12-3/TRBV12-4; d_call: NA; clone_size: NA
cdr3_aa: CASSRLAGGLETQYF; cdr3_nt: TGTGCCAGCAGTCGACTAGCGGGGGGTCTTGAGACCCAGTACTTC; j_call: TRBJ2-5; v_call: TRBV6-4; d_call: TRBD2; clone_size: few
cdr3_aa: CASSLHKGGAYEQYF; cdr3_nt: TGTGCCAGCAGTTTACACAAAGGGGGGGCCTACGAGCAGTACTTC; j_call: TRBJ2-7; v_call: TRBV27; d_call: NA; clone_size: NA
cdr3_aa: CASSSVRSGTEAFF; cdr3_nt: TGTGCCAGCAGCTCCGTTCGATCGGGTACTGAAGCTTTCTTT; j_call: TRBJ1-1; v_call: TRBV7-2; d_call: NA; clone_size: NA
cdr3_aa: CASRIGGIGTDTQYF; cdr3_nt: TGTGCCAGCAGGATCGGGGGGATCGGCACAGATACGCAGTATTTT; j_call: TRBJ2-3; v_call: TRBV7-2; d_call: TRBD2; clone_size: NA
cdr3_aa: CASSGQFGYTF; cdr3_nt: TGTGCCAGCAGCGGACAGTTTGGCTACACCTTC; j_call: TRBJ1-2; v_call: TRBV28; d_call: NA; clone_size: NA
cdr3_aa: CASSSIREAEAFF; cdr3_nt: TGTGCCAGCAGTTCTATCCGGGAGGCTGAAGCTTTCTTT; j_call: TRBJ1-1; v_call: TRBV6-5; d_call: NA; clone_size: NA
cdr3_aa: CASSQGLGALYGYTF; cdr3_nt: TGTGCCAGCAGCCAAGGACTTGGGGCCCTCTATGGCTACACCTTC; j_call: TRBJ1-2; v_call: TRBV14; d_call: NA; clone_size: NA
cdr3_aa: CASSQTTGTGRSGYYNEQFF; cdr3_nt: TGTGCCAGCAGTCAGACCACCGGGACAGGTCGATCGGGTTACTACAATGAGCAGTTCTTC; j_call: TRBJ2-1; v_call: TRBV4-2; d_call: TRBD1; clone_size: once
cdr3_aa: CASSALQGFYLSGANVLTF; cdr3_nt: TGTGCCAGCAGCGCGCTACAGGGATTCTACCTCTCTGGGGCCAACGTCCTGACTTTC; j_call: TRBJ2-6; v_call: TRBV21-1; d_call: NA; clone_size: NA
cdr3_aa: CASSGGQGRGQPQHF; cdr3_nt: TGTGCCAGCAGTGGAGGACAGGGTCGTGGGCAGCCCCAGCATTTT; j_call: TRBJ1-5; v_call: TRBV2; d_call: TRBD1; clone_size: NA
cdr3_aa: CASSLYSGSNTGELFF; cdr3_nt: TGTGCCAGCAGCTTATATTCGGGGTCGAACACCGGGGAGCTGTTTTTT; j_call: TRBJ2-2; v_call: TRBV7-7; d_call: NA; clone_size: NA
cdr3_aa: CAAGSDTEAFF; cdr3_nt: TGTGCCGCCGGTAGCGACACTGAAGCTTTCTTT; j_call: TRBJ1-1; v_call: TRBV10-3; d_call: NA; clone_size: NA
cdr3_aa: CASSVGQGTAPLHF; cdr3_nt: TGTGCCAGCAGTGTTGGGCAGGGAACAGCACCCCTCCACTTT; j_call: TRBJ1-6; v_call: TRBV2; d_call: NA; clone_size: once
cdr3_aa: CASSPSGVSGGYTF; cdr3_nt: TGTGCCAGTTCCCCCTCGGGGGTATCGGGTGGCTACACCTTC; j_call: TRBJ1-2; v_call: TRBV6-5; d_call: NA; clone_size: NA
cdr3_aa: CASSSRVMLGYTF; cdr3_nt: TGTGCCAGCAGTTCCAGGGTGATGTTAGGCTACACCTTC; j_call: TRBJ1-2; v_call: TRBV6-5; d_call: NA; clone_size: NA
cdr3_aa: CASSQEVETDSYEQYF; cdr3_nt: TGCGCCAGCAGCCAAGAAGTAGAGACAGATTCCTACGAGCAGTACTTC; j_call: TRBJ2-7; v_call: TRBV4-3; d_call: NA; clone_size: NA
cdr3_aa: CASSPGTGEKLFF; cdr3_nt: TGTGCCAGTAGTCCCGGGACAGGTGAAAAACTGTTTTTT; j_call: TRBJ1-4; v_call: TRBV19; d_call: TRBD1; clone_size: NA
cdr3_aa: CASSIVGSNYGYTF; cdr3_nt: TGTGCCAGTAGTATCGTAGGGAGTAACTATGGCTACACCTTC; j_call: TRBJ1-2; v_call: TRBV19; d_call: NA; clone_size: NA
cdr3_aa: CASSPGQVGRVGTEAFF; cdr3_nt: TGTGCCAGCAGCCCAGGACAGGTCGGTAGGGTGGGCACTGAAGCTTTCTTT; j_call: TRBJ1-1; v_call: TRBV7-6; d_call: TRBD1; clone_size: NA
cdr3_aa: CASSLRSPAGSQETQYF; cdr3_nt: TGCGCCAGCAGCTTGCGTTCCCCCGCAGGTTCGCAAGAGACCCAGTACTTC; j_call: TRBJ2-5; v_call: TRBV5-1; d_call: NA; clone_size: NA
cdr3_aa: CATSDPGSGTDTQYF; cdr3_nt: TGTGCCACCAGTGATCCAGGGTCTGGCACAGATACGCAGTATTTT; j_call: TRBJ2-3; v_call: TRBV24-1; d_call: NA; clone_size: NA
cdr3_aa: CASSRGTGHGQPQHF; cdr3_nt: TGTGCCAGCAGCAGAGGGACAGGCCACGGACAGCCCCAGCATTTT; j_call: TRBJ1-5; v_call: TRBV5-8; d_call: TRBD1; clone_size: NA
cdr3_aa: CASSVGPLAGPSTDTQYF; cdr3_nt: TGTGCCAGCAGCGTAGGCCCCCTGGCAGGGCCTAGCACAGATACGCAGTATTTT; j_call: TRBJ2-3; v_call: TRBV9; d_call: NA; clone_size: NA
cdr3_aa: CASTVTASNEKLFF; cdr3_nt: TGTGCCAGCACCGTGACAGCTTCTAATGAAAAACTGTTTTTT; j_call: TRBJ1-4; v_call: TRBV6-5; d_call: NA; clone_size: NA
cdr3_aa: CASSYYRVTEAFF; cdr3_nt: TGTGCCAGCAGTTATTACCGAGTCACTGAAGCTTTCTTT; j_call: TRBJ1-1; v_call: TRBV6-2/TRBV6-3; d_call: NA; clone_size: NA
cdr3_aa: CASHRGVSTGELFF; cdr3_nt: TGTGCCAGCCACAGGGGTGTATCGACCGGGGAGCTGTTTTTT; j_call: TRBJ2-2; v_call: TRBV13; d_call: TRBD1; clone_size: NA
cdr3_aa: CASSLSRSSYNEQFF; cdr3_nt: TGTGCCAGCAGCTTATCTCGGAGCTCCTACAATGAGCAGTTCTTC; j_call: TRBJ2-1; v_call: TRBV11-3; d_call: NA; clone_size: NA
cdr3_aa: CASSTPDSYGYTF; cdr3_nt: TGTGCCAGTAGTACCCCGGACAGCTATGGCTACACCTTC; j_call: TRBJ1-2; v_call: TRBV19; d_call: NA; clone_size: few
cdr3_aa: CATSRDPAGLNYEQYF; cdr3_nt: TGTGCCACCAGCAGAGATCCGGCGGGGCTGAACTACGAGCAGTACTTC; j_call: TRBJ2-7; v_call: TRBV15; d_call: NA; clone_size: NA
cdr3_aa: CASSGSGGAFEQYF; cdr3_nt: TGTGCCAGCAGCGGGAGCGGGGGGGCGTTCGAGCAGTACTTC; j_call: TRBJ2-7; v_call: TRBV11-2; d_call: TRBD2; clone_size: NA
cdr3_aa: CASRPTGVDGYTF; cdr3_nt: TGTGCCAGCAGACCGACAGGGGTGGATGGCTACACCTTC; j_call: TRBJ1-2; v_call: TRBV7-9; d_call: TRBD1; clone_size: NA
cdr3_aa: CASSPKTGTDEKLFF; cdr3_nt: TGTGCCAGTAGCCCAAAAACCGGGACAGATGAAAAACTGTTTTTT; j_call: TRBJ1-4; v_call: TRBV19; d_call: TRBD1; clone_size: NA